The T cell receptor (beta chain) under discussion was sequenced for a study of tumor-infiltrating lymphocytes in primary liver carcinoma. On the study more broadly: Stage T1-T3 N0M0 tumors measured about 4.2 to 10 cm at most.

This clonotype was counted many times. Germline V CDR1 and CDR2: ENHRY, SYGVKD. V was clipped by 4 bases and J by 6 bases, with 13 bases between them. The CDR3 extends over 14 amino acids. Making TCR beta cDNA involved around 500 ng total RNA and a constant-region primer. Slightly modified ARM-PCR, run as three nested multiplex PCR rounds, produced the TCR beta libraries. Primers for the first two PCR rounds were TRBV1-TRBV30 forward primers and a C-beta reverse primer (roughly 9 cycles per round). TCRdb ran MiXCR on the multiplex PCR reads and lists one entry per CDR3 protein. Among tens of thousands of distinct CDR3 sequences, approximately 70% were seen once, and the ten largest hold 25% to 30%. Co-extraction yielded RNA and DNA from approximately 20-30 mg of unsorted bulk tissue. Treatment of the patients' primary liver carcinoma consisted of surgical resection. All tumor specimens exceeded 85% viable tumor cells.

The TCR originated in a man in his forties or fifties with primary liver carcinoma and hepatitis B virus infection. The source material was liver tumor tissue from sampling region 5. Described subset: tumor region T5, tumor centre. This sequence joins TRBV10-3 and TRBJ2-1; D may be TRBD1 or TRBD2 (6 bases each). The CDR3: CAISGTTRGNEQFF. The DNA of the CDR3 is TGTGCCATCAGTGGGACTACCAGGGGCAATGAGCAGTTCTTC.